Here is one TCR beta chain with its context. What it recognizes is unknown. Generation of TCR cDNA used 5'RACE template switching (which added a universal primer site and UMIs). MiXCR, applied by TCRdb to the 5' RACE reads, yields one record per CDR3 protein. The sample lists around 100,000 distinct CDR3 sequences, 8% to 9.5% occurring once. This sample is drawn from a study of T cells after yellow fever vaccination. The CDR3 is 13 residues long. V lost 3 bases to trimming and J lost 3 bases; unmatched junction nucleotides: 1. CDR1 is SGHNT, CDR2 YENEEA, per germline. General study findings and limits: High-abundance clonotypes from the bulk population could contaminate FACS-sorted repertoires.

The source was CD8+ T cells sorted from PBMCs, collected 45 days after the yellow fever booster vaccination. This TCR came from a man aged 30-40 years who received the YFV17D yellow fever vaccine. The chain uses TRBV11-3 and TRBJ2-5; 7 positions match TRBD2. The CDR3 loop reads CASSFRGEETQYF. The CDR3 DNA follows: TGTGCCAGCAGCTTCCGGGGGGAAGAGACCCAGTACTTC.